Described below is a single T cell receptor beta chain sequence and its context. Germline V gives CDR1 LNHDA, CDR2 SQIVND (reference sequence). This CDR3 is 12 amino acids long. The V end was cut by 7 bases, the J end by 6 bases, with 12 bases between. This entry comes from a study of blood T cell repertoires in COVID-19. Looking at the study overall: Collection of acute and convalescent COVID-19 samples took place in the United States, Italy and Spain. The analysed material was cDNA or gDNA that came from T cells, B-cell-depleted T cells, or PBMCs.

Authors' data handling: Nucleated cell counts were estimated from reference gene primer amplification. Generated by immunoSEQ multiplex PCR, the TCRdb table keeps only in-frame clones and is missing some. That table furnishes V, J and clone size, whereas the DNA furnished D and trimming. The sample contains around 250,000 clones, 80% to 90% of which appear only once. Enrolled during active infection, Seattle patients were then followed longitudinally. This sequence originates from an older woman with COVID-19, enrolled during active disease. Sequenced input: peripheral blood. The chain combines TRBV19 with TRBJ1-2; the D gene is possibly TRBD1 (5 bases). The CDR3 coding sequence is TGTGCCAGTACCCGATCCAGGGATGGCTACACCTTC. Residues: CASTRSRDGYTF.